The text below deals with one TCR beta chain. What this receptor recognizes is not known. Qualities for individual bases were not recorded, and no much larger clone is one base off. Read against the paper, the sample's time point label means: pre-treatment sample, taken before nivolumab and TIL therapy. A phase I trial run at two centers enrolled adults with stage 4 NSCLC between October 2017 and January 2020. Samples were obtained from a single-arm, open-label phase I trial in which tumor-infiltrating lymphocyte therapy with nivolumab was evaluated in advanced non-small cell lung cancer. Mononuclear cells from blood collected in EDTA tubes were isolated on a Ficoll gradient and snap-frozen as pellets, and DNA was then extracted using a Qiagen mini-prep kit. The immunoSEQ v3 hsTCRB kit was used to amplify TCR beta CDR3 regions from genomic DNA through bias-controlled multiplex PCR. An Illumina NextSeq 500 was used to sequence the TCR libraries, reaching roughly 1.9 million read pairs at survey level or roughly 5-6.5 million at deep level. The study's own analysis went as follows. Clonality was reported by immunoSEQ Analyzer software, which also assigned V, D and J genes and filtered out non-productive sequences. Repertoires were compared by productive Simpson clonality and by the Morisita overlap index of productive TRB rearrangements between infused TIL and blood. Absolute clonotype counts in blood were estimated by multiplying the lymphocyte count by the CD3+ fraction and by the productive frequency of the clone. TCRdb's version of the immuneACCESS table is confined to in-frame rearrangements and falls short of the full clone set. An unresolved V gene accounts for under half of the shortfall where checked; the remainder is of unknown origin. V, J and clone size were drawn from that table, and D and trimming were deduced from the DNA. This sample has about 60,000 clones in its table, and about nine tenths of those were observed once. Clones ranked in the top ten supply roughly 2.6% of the sample.

The V end loses 4 bases and the J end loses 3 bases, and a stretch of 16 bases separates them. CDR1 and CDR2, per the germline V gene, are SGHRS and YFSETQ. From the cysteine through the phenylalanine, the CDR3 covers 15 amino acids. The only DNA kept is the CDR3, 45 bases in frame from the first base. This record belongs to a study of TIL therapy for anti-PD-1-resistant metastatic lung cancer (dated by TCRdb to 2020 to 2022). Broadly, across the study: Tumors were harvested prior to any PD-1/PD-L1 blockade, after which nivolumab was administered to patients, and lymphodepletion, expanded TIL infusion and IL-2 were given to patients who progressed. Enrolled patients had a median age of around 58 years (range 38-75) and a median tumor PD-L1 proportion score of less than 7%. Most of the cohort had lung adenocarcinoma, a few tumors were EGFR-mutant and two were ALK-rearranged, and half of the patients were current or former smokers. A median non-synonymous tumor mutation burden of under 1.9 mutations per megabase was determined across the cohort by whole-exome sequencing. Tumor and peripheral blood T cell receptor beta sequencing was used to track clonotypes across tumor, expanded TIL product and serial blood samples.

Results and caveats for the whole study, not just this receptor: The study protocol defined all tumor marker inferences as exploratory. The baseline peripheral repertoire was partially replaced by infused TIL clonotypes, which then decayed over months, and persistence showed no apparent association with response. The cohort was highly selected, with more treatment-naive, never-smoker and oncogene-addicted patients than typical, limiting generalizability.

Sequences were derived from blood, sampled at baseline. The chain is encoded by TRBV5-1 joined to TRBJ2-5; D gene: possibly TRBD1, on 6 matching bases. The TCR comes from a person aged 25 to 79 with non-small cell lung cancer. The CDR3 protein sequence reads: CASSMNRVEEETQYF. The DNA sequence is TGCGCCAGCAGCATGAACAGGGTTGAGGAAGAGACCCAGTACTTC.